The rows below give T cell receptor beta chains drawn from one sample of a study of cytomegalovirus exposure and HLA in healthy donors. Method: immunoSEQ multiplex PCR; TCRdb's copy keeps in-frame clones and lacks some. The sample contains over 65,000 clones, more than 70% of which appear only once. The sequenced material came from PBMCs. These TCRs come from a middle-aged man in good health and CMV-seronegative. CDR3s include the opening cysteine and the closing phenylalanine or tryptophan. D genes are given only for firm matches. Rows give clone size only sometimes, using once, few, many, or a class for an expanded clone.

>TRBV28|TRBD1|TRBJ1-2|few
TGTGCCAGCAGTCCCTCAGGGGGCTCAGGCTACACCTTC
CASSPSGGSGYTF
>TRBV5-6|.|TRBJ1-5|.
TGTGCCAGCAGCTTGTTTGTAGGCAGGGATTTCTATAGCAATCAGCCCCAGCATTTT
CASSLFVGRDFYSNQPQHF
>TRBV19|.|TRBJ2-7|.
TGTGCCAGTTCCCTACAGGGGACTCCCACCTACGAGCAGTACTTC
CASSLQGTPTYEQYF
>TRBV6-6|TRBD1|TRBJ2-7|few
TGTGCCAGCAGTTACTCCGGGACAGGGGGCAACGAGCAGTACTTC
CASSYSGTGGNEQYF
>TRBV5-1|TRBD1|TRBJ1-1|.
TGCGCCAGCAGCTTGGAGACAGGGCTCACTGAAGCTTTCTTT
CASSLETGLTEAFF
>TRBV5-1|.|TRBJ2-7|.
TGCGCCAGCAGCCCAGGGGCAGGGGCCATCTACGAGCAGTACTTC
CASSPGAGAIYEQYF
>TRBV28|TRBD1|TRBJ1-5|.
TGTGCCAGCAGCTTACCCGGGACAGGGGTTCGTCAGCCCCAGCATTTT
CASSLPGTGVRQPQHF
>TRBV4-1|.|TRBJ1-5|.
TGCGCCAGCAGCCAGTTCAGGGGAAAGGATATACAGCCCCAGCATTTT
CASSQFRGKDIQPQHF
>TRBV6-5|.|TRBJ2-1|.
TGTGCCAGCAGTTACACGGGGATGTACAATGAGCAGTTCTTC
CASSYTGMYNEQFF
>TRBV5-4|.|TRBJ2-7|.
TGTGCCAGCAGCTTTTTTGGCAGCTACGAGCAGTACTTC
CASSFFGSYEQYF
>TRBV30|.|TRBJ2-2|.
TGTGCCTGGCAGTCAAAGGTGCAGGGGAGATCCGGGGAGCTGTTTTTT
CAWQSKVQGRSGELFF
>TRBV28|.|TRBJ1-2|.
TGTGCCAGCAGGCCGACAGGCTATGGCTACACCTTC
CASRPTGYGYTF
>TRBV27|TRBD1|TRBJ2-7|.
TGTGCCAGCAGTGACAGGGGGGCTTCCTACGAGCAGTACTTC
CASSDRGASYEQYF